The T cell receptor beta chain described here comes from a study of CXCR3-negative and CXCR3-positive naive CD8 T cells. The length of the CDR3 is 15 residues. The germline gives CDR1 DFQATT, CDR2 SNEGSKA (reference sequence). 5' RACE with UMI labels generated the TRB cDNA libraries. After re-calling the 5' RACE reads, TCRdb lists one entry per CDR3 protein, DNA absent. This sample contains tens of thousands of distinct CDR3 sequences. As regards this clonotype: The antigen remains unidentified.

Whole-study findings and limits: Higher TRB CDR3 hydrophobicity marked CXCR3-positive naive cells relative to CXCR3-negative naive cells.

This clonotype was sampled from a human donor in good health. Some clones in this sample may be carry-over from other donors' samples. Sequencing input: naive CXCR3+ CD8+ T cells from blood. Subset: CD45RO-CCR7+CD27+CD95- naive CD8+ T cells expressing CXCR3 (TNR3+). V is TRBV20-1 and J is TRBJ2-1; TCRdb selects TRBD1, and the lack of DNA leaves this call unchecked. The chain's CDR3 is CSAPRGLEGGNEQFF.